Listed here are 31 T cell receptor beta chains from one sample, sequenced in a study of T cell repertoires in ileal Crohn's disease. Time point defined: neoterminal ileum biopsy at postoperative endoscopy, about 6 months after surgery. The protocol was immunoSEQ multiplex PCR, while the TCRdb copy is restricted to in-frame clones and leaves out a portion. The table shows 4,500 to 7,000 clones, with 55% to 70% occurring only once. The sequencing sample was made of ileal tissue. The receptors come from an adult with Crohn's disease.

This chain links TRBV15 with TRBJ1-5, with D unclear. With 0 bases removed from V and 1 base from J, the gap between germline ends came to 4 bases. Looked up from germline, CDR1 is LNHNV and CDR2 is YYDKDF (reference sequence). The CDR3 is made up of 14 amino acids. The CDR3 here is CATSRDSSNQPQHF. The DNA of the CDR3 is TGTGCCACCAGCAGAGACTCCAGCAATCAGCCCCAGCATTTT.

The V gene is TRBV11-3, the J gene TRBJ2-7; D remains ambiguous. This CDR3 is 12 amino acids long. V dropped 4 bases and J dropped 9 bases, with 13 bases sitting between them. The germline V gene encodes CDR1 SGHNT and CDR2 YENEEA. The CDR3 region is CASSYAITRQYF. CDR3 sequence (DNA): TGTGCCAGCAGCTACGCAATAACGAGGCAGTACTTC.

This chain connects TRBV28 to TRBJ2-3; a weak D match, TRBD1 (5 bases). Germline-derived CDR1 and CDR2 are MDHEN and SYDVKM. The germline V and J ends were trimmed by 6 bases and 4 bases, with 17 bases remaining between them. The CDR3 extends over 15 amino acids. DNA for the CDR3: TGTGCCAGCAGCCCCCGTGGCGAAGGGGCAGATACGCAGTATTTT. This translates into CASSPRGEGADTQYF.

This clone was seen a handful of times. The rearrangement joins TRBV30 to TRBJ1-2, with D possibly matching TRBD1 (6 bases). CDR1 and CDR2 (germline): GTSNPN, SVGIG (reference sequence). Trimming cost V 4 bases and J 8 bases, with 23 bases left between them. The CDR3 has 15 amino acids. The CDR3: CAWILQGFAVNGYTF. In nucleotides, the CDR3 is TGTGCCTGGATCCTACAGGGTTTTGCAGTAAACGGCTACACCTTC.

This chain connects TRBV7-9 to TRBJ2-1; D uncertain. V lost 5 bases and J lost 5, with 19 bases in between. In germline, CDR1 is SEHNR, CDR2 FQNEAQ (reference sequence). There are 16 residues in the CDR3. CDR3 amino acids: CASSPKDTSADNEQFF. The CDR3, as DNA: TGTGCCAGCAGCCCTAAAGACACCTCAGCAGACAATGAGCAGTTCTTC.

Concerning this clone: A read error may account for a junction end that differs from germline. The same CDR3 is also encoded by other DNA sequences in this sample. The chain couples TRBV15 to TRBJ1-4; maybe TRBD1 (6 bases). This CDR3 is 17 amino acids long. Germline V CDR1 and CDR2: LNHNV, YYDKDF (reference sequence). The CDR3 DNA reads TGTGCCACCAGCAGGACAGGCCTGGGTGGAACTAATGAAAAACTATTTTTT. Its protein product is CATSRTGLGGTNEKLFF.

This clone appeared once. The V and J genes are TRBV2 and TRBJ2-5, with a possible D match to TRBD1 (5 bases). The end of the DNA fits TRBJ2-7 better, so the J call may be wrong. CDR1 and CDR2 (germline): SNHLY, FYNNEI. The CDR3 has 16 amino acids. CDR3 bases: TGTGCCAGCAGTGGCCCCCACAGGACGAACTCCTACGAGCAGTACTTC. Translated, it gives CASSGPHRTNSYEQYF.

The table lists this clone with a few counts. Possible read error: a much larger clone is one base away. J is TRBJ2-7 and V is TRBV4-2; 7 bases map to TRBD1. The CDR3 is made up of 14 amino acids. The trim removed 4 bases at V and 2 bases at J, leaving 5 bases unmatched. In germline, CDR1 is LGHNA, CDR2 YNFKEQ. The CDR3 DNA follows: TGTGCCAGCAGCCCCGGGACAGAGGCCTACGAGCAGTACGTC. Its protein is CASSPGTEAYEQYV.

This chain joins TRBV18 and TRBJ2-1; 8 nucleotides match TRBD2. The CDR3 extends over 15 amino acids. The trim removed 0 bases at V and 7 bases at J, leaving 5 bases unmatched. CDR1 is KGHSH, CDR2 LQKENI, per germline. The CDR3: CASSPPRLASNEQFF. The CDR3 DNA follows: TGTGCCAGCTCACCACCGAGACTAGCGTCGAATGAGCAGTTCTTC.

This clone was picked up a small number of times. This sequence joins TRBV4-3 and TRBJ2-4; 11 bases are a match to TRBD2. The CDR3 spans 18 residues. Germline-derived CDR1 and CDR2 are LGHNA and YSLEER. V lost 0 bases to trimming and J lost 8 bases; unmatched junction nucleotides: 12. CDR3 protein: CASSQEVGSGRARDIQYF. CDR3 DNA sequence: TGCGCCAGCAGCCAAGAAGTTGGTAGCGGGAGGGCCAGGGACATTCAGTACTTC.

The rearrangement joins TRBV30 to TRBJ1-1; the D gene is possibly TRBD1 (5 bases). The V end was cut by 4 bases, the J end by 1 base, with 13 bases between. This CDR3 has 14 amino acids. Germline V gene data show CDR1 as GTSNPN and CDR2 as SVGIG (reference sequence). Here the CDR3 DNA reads TGTGCCTGGATTCCTCACACAGGGAACACTGAAGCTTTCTTT. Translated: CAWIPHTGNTEAFF. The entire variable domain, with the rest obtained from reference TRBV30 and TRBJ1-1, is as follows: SQTIHQWPATLVQPVGSPLSLECTVEGTSNPNLYWYRQAAGRGLQLLFYSVGIGQISSEVPQNLSASRPQDRQFILSSKKLLLSDSGFYLCAWIPHTGNTEAFFGQGTRLTVV.

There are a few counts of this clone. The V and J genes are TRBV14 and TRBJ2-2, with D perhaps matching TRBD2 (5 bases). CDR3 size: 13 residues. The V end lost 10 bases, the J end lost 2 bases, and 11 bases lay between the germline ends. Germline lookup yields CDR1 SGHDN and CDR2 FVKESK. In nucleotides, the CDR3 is TGTGCCACACCGGGGTGCAACACCGGGGAGCTGTTTTTT. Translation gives CATPGCNTGELFF. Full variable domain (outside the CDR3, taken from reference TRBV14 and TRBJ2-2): EAGVTQFPSHSVIEKGQTVTLRCDPISGHDNLYWYRRVMGKEIKFLLHFVKESKQDESGMPNNRFLAERTGGTYSTLKVQPAELEDSGVYFCATPGCNTGELFFGEGSRLTVL.

CDR3 in amino acids: CASPIRGDRVTRSYNSPLHF. The CDR3 region has the DNA TGTGCCAGCCCCATACGTGGGGACAGGGTGACCCGCTCCTATAATTCACCCCTCCACTTT. The chain uses TRBV6-4 and TRBJ1-6; 9 bases agree with TRBD1. Germline V gives CDR1 MRHNA, CDR2 SNTAGT. The CDR3 loop spans 20 amino acids. V dropped 8 bases and J dropped 0; count of bases not matched to a gene: 17.

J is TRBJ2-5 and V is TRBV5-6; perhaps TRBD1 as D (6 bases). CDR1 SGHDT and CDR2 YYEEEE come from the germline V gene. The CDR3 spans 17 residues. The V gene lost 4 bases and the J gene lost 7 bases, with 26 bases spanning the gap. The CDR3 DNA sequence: TGTGCCAGCAGCGGTGCTGGGGACAATCCTAACCCCAGGACCCAGTACTTC. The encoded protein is CASSGAGDNPNPRTQYF. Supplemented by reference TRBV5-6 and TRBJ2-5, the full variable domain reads DAGVTQSPTHLIKTRGQQVTLRCSPKSGHDTVSWYQQALGQGPQFIFQYYEEEERQRGNFPDRFSGHQFPNYSSELNVNALLLGDSALYLCASSGAGDNPNPRTQYFGPGTRLLVL.

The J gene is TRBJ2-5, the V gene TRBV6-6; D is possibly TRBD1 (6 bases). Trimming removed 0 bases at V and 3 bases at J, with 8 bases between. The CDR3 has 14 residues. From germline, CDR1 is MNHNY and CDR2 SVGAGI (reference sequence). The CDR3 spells CASSYSNREETQYF. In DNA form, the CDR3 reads TGTGCCAGCAGTTACTCGAACAGGGAAGAGACCCAGTACTTC.

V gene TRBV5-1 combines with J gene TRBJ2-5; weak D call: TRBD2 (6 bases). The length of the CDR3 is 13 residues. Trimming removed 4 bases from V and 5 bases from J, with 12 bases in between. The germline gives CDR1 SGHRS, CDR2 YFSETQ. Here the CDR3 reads CASSRELMETQYF. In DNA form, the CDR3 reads TGCGCCAGCAGCCGGGAGTTGATGGAGACCCAGTACTTC.

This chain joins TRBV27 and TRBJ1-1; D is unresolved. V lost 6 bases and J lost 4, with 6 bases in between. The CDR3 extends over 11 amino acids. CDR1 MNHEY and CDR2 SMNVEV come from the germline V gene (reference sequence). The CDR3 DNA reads TGTGCCAGCAGCCTGAGCACTGAAGCTTTCTTT. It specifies CASSLSTEAFF.

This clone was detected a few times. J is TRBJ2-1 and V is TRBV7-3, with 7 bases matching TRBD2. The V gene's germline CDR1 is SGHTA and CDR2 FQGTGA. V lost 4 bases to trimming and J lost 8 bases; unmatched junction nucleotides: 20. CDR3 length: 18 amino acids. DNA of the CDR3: TGTGCCAGCAGCTCCTACCCCCTCCGACTAGCCCCACCCTATGAGCAGTTCTTC. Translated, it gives CASSSYPLRLAPPYEQFF.

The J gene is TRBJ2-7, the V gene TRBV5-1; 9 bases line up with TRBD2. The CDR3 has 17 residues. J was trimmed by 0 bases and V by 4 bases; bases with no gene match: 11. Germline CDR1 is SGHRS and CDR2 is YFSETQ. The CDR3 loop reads CASSPGGTSHFSYEQYF. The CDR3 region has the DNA TGCGCCAGCAGCCCGGGGGGGACTAGCCACTTCTCCTACGAGCAGTACTTC. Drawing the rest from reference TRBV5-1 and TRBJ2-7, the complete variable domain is KAGVTQTPRYLIKTRGQQVTLSCSPISGHRSVSWYQQTPGQGLQFLFEYFSETQRNKGNFPGRFSGRQFSNSRSEMNVSTLELGDSALYLCASSPGGTSHFSYEQYFGPGTRLTVT.

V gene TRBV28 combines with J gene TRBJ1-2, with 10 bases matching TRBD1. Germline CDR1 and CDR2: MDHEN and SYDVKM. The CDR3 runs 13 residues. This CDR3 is CACRDRGDPGYTF. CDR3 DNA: TGTGCGTGTCGGGACAGGGGTGACCCTGGCTACACCTTC.

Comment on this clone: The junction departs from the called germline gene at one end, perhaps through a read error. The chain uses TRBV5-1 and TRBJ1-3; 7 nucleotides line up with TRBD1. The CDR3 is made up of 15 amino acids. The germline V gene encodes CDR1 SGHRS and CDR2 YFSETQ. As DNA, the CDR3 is TGTGCCAGCAGCCCCCTCGGGACAGCTGGAAACACCATATATTTT. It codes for CASSPLGTAGNTIYF.

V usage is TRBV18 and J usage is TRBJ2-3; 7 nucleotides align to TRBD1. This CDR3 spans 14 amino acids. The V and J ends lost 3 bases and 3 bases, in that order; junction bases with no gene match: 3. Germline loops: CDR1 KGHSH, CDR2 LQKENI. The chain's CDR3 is CASSPTGSTDTQYF. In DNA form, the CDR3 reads TGTGCCAGCTCACCGACAGGGTCGACAGATACGCAGTATTTT.

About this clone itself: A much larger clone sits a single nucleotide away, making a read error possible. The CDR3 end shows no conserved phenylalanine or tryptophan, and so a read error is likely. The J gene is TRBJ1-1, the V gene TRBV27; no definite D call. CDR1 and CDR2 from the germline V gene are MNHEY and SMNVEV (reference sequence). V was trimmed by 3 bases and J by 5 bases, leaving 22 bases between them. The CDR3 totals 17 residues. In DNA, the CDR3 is TGTGCCAGCAGTTTGGCCCCGTCCTTTGGAGGTGGGACTGAAGCTTTCTCT. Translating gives CASSLAPSFGGGTEAFS.

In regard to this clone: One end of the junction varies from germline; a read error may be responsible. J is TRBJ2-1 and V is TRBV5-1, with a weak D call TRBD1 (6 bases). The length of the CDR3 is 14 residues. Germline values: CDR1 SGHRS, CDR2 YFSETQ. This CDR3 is CASSPTGSYNEQFF. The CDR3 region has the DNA TGTGCCAGCAGCCCGACAGGTAGCTACAATGAGCAGTTCTTC. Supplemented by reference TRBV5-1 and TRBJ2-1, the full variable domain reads KAGVTQTPRYLIKTRGQQVTLSCSPISGHRSVSWYQQTPGQGLQFLFEYFSETQRNKGNFPGRFSGRQFSNSRSEMNVSTLELGDSALYLCASSPTGSYNEQFFGPGTRLTVL.

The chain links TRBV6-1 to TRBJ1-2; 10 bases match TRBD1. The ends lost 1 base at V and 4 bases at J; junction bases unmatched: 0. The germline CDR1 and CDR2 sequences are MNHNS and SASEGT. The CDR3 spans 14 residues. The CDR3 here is CASSEGTGGYGYTF. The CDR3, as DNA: TGTGCCAGCAGTGAAGGGACAGGGGGCTATGGCTACACCTTC.

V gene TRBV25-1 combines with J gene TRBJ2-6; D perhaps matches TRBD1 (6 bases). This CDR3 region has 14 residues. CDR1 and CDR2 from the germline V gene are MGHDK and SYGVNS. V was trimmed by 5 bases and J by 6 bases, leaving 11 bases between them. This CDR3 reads CASSPAGEANVLTF. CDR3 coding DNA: TGTGCCAGCAGTCCCGCAGGGGAGGCCAACGTCCTGACTTTC.

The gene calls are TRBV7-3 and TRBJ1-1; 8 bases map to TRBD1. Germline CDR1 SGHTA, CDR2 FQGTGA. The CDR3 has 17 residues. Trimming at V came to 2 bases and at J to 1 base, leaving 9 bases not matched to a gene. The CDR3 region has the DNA TGTGCCAGCAGCTTACAGTCGCAGGGGGCCTCGAACACTGAAGCTTTCTTT. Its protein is CASSLQSQGASNTEAFF.

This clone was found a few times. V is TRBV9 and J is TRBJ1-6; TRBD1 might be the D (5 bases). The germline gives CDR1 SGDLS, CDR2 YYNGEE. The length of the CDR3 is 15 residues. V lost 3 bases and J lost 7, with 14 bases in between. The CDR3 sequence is CASSEWGTGNSPLHF. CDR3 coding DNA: TGTGCCAGCAGCGAATGGGGTACAGGCAATTCACCCCTCCACTTT.

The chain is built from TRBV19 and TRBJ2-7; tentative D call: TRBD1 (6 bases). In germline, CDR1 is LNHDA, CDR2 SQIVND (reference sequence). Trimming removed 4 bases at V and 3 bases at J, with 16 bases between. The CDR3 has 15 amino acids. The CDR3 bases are TGTGCCAGTAGTACCCCAGGGGAAAGAAGCTACGAGCAGTACTTC. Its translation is CASSTPGERSYEQYF.

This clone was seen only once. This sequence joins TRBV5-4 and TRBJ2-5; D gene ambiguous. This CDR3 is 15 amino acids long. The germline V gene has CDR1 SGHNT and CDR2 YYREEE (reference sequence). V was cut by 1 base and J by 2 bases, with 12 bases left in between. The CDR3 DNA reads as TGTGCCAGCAGCTTGAGGCAGAGGAGTCAAGAGACCCAGTACTTC. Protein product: CASSLRQRSQETQYF.

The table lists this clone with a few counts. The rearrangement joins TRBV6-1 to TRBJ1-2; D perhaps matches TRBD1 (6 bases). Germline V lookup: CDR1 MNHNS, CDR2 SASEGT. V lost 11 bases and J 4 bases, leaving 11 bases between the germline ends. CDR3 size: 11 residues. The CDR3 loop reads CASQGGYGYTF. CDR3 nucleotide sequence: TGTGCCTCTCAAGGGGGCTATGGCTACACCTTC.